This T cell receptor (beta chain) was sequenced in a study of blood T cell repertoires in COVID-19. Study overall: There were acute and convalescent COVID-19 samples, and they came from the United States, Italy and Spain. From T cells, B-cell-depleted T cells, or PBMCs came the material, which was cDNA or gDNA.

In germline, CDR1 is SNHLY, CDR2 FYNNEI. Trimming stripped 5 bases from V and 9 bases from J, with 17 bases between. The CDR3 extends over 13 amino acids. Original processing methods: Estimated nucleated cell counts came from reference gene primer amplification. This table comes from immunoSEQ multiplex PCR, and its TCRdb copy is limited to in-frame clones, with some not included. The V and J calls and clone size are taken from that table; D and trimming were inferred from the DNA. The sample holds some 200,000 clones, around three quarters seen once. The rearrangement uses TRBV2 and TRBJ2-7; D gene ambiguous. This receptor was taken from a woman in her 70s with acute or convalescent COVID-19. The specimen sequenced was peripheral blood. CDR3: CASSPSNYQGQYF. In DNA, the CDR3 is TGTGCCAGCAGTCCCTCTAACTATCAAGGGCAGTACTTC.